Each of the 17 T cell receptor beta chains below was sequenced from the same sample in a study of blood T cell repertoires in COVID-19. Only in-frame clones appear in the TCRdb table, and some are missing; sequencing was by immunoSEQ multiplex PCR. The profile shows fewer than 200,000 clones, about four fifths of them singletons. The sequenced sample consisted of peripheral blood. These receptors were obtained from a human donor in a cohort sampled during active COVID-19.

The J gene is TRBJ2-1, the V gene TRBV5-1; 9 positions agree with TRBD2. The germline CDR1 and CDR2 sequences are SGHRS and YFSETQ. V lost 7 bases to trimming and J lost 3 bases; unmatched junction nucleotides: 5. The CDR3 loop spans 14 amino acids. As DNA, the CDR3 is TGCGCCAGCGCCCGCGGGGGGGGCTACAATGAGCAGTTCTTC. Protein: CASARGGGYNEQFF.

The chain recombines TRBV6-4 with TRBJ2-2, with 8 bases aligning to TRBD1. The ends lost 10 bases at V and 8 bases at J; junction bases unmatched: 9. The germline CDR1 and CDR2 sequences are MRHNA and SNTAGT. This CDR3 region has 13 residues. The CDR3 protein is CATAGQGGGELFF. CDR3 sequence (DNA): TGTGCCACCGCCGGACAGGGAGGTGGGGAGCTGTTTTTT.

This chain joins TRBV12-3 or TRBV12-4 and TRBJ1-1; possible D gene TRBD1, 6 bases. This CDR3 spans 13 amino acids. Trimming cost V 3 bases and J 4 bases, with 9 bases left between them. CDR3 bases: TGTGCCAGCAGTTTCGGACAGTCCACTGAAGCTTTCTTT. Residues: CASSFGQSTEAFF.

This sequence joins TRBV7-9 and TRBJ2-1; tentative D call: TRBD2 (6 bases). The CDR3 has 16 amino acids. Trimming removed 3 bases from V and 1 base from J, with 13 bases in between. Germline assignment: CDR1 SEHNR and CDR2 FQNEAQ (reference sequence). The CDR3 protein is CASSLMVGGSYNEQFF. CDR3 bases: TGTGCCAGCAGCTTGATGGTGGGGGGTTCCTACAATGAGCAGTTCTTC. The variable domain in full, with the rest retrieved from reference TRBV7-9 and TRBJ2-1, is DTGVSQNPRHKITKRGQNVTFRCDPISEHNRLYWYRQTLGQGPEFLTYFQNEAQLEKSRLLSDRFSAERPKGSFSTLEIQRTEQGDSAMYLCASSLMVGGSYNEQFFGPGTRLTVL.

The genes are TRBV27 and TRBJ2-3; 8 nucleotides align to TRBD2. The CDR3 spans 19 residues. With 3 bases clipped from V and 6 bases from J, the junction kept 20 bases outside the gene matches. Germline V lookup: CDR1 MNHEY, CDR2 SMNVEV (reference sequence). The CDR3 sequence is CASSFWGRGRGARVDTQYF. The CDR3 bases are TGTGCCAGCAGTTTTTGGGGGAGAGGGCGGGGGGCTCGTGTGGATACGCAGTATTTT.

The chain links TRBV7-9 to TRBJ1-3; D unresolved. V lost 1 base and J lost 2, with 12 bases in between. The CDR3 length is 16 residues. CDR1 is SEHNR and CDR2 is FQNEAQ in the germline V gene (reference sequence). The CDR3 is CASSLGLTDTGNTIYF. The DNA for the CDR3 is TGTGCCAGCAGCTTAGGGCTCACCGACACTGGAAACACCATATATTTT.

In nucleotides, the CDR3 is TGTGCCAGCAGCGTAAGGGGGTTTCCCTCAGATACGCAGTATTTT. It yields the protein CASSVRGFPSDTQYF. V is TRBV27 and J is TRBJ2-3; D may be TRBD1 (6 bases). The CDR3 loop spans 15 amino acids. V lost 6 bases to trimming and J lost 4 bases, with 17 bases between them. Germline CDR1 and CDR2: MNHEY and SMNVEV (reference sequence).

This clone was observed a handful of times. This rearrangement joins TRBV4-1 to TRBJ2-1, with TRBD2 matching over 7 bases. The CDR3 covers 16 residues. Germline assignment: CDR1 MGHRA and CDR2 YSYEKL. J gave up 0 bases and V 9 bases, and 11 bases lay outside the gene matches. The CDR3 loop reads CASRNAAGVSYNEQFF. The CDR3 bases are TGCGCCAGTCGCAATGCGGCGGGGGTCTCCTACAATGAGCAGTTCTTC.

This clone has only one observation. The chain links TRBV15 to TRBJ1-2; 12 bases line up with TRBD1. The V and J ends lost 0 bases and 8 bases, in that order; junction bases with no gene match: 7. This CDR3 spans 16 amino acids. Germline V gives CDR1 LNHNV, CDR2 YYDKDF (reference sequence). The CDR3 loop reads CATSRDRGQGARGYTF. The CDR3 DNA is TGTGCCACCAGCAGAGATAGGGGACAGGGGGCGCGGGGCTACACCTTC.

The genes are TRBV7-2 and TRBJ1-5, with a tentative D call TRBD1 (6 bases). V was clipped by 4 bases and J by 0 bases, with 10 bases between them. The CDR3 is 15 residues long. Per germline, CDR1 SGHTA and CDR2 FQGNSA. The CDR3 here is CASSWGQFSNQPQHF. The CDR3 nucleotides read TGTGCCAGCAGCTGGGGACAATTTAGCAATCAGCCCCAGCATTTT. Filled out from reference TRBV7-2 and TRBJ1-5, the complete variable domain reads GAGVSQSPSNKVTEKGKDVELRCDPISGHTALYWYRQSLGQGLEFLIYFQGNSAPDKSGLPSDRFSAERTGGSVSTLTIQRTQQEDSAVYLCASSWGQFSNQPQHFGDGTRLSIL.

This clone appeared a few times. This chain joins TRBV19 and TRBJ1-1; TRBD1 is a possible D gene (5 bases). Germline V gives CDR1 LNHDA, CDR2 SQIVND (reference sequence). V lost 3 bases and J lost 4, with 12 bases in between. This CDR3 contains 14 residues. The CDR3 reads CASSMGPGGTEAFF. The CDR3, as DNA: TGTGCCAGTAGTATGGGGCCCGGTGGCACTGAAGCTTTCTTT.

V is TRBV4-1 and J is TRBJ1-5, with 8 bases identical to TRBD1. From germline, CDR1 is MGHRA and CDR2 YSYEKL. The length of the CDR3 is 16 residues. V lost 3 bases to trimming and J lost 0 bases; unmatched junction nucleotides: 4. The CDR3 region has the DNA TGCGCCAGCAGCCAGAGACAGGGGAATAGCAATCAGCCCCAGCATTTT. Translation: CASSQRQGNSNQPQHF.

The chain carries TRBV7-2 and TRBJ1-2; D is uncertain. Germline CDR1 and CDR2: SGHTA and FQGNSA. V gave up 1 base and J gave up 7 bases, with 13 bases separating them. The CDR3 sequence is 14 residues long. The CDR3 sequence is CASSLDWQTGGYTF. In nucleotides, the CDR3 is TGTGCCAGCAGCTTAGATTGGCAGACGGGTGGCTACACCTTC.

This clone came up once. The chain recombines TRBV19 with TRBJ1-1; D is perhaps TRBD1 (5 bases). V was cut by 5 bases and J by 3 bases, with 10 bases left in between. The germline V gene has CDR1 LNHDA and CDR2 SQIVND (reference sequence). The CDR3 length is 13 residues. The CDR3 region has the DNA TGTGCCAGTAGTCAGGTCAGGGACACTGAAGCTTTCTTT. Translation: CASSQVRDTEAFF.

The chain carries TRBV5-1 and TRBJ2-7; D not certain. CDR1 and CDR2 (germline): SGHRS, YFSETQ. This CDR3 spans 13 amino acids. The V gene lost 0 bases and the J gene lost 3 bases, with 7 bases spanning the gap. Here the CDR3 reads CASSLVVNYEQYF. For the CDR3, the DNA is TGCGCCAGCAGCTTGGTAGTGAACTACGAGCAGTACTTC. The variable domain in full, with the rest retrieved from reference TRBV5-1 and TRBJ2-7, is KAGVTQTPRYLIKTRGQQVTLSCSPISGHRSVSWYQQTPGQGLQFLFEYFSETQRNKGNFPGRFSGRQFSNSRSEMNVSTLELGDSALYLCASSLVVNYEQYFGPGTRLTVT.

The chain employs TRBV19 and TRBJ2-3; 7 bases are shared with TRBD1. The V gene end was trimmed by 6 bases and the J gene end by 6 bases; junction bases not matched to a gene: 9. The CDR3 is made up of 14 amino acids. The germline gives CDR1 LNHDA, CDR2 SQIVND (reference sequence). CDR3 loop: CASRDRRGFDTQYF. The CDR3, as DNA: TGTGCCAGTAGGGATCGCAGGGGGTTTGATACGCAGTATTTT.

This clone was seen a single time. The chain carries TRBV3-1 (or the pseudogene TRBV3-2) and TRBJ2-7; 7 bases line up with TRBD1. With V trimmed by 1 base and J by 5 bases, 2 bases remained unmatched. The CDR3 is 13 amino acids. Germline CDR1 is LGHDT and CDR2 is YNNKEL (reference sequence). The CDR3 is CASSQGQGDEQYF. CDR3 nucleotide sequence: TGTGCCAGCAGCCAAGGACAGGGCGACGAGCAGTACTTC.